What follows are 32 T cell receptor beta chains derived from one specimen sequenced in a study of cytotoxic CD8 clonotypes in ibrutinib-treated CLL. This table comes from immunoSEQ multiplex PCR, and its TCRdb copy is limited to in-frame clones, with some not included. There are fewer than 400,000 clones in the sample; about 61% occur only once, and approximately 6% lies in the top ten. The specimen was PBMCs, collected after 36 months of ibrutinib treatment. Receptors originate from a human donor with chronic lymphocytic leukemia.

This chain joins TRBV29-1 and TRBJ2-7, with D perhaps TRBD1 or TRBD2 (6 bases each). V lost 5 bases, J lost 6 bases, and 11 bases lay in between. CDR1 is SQVTM, CDR2 ANQGSEA, per germline. CDR3 length: 11 amino acids. The CDR3 bases are TGCAGCGTTTTCGGGGGCTTCGAGCAGTACTTC. Translated, it gives CSVFGGFEQYF.

The rearrangement links TRBV6-1 to TRBJ2-7; no reliable D call. V shed 5 bases and J shed 7 bases, with 12 bases lying between them. The CDR3 covers 12 residues. Germline loops: CDR1 MNHNS, CDR2 SASEGT. CDR3 in DNA: TGTGCCAGCAGTCCTCATCCGAGGGAGCAGTACTTC. Its translation: CASSPHPREQYF.

The V call is TRBV5-1, the J call TRBJ2-1; tentatively, D is TRBD2 (6 bases). V was trimmed by 1 base and J by 7 bases, leaving 12 bases between them. CDR1 is SGHRS and CDR2 is YFSETQ in the germline V gene. CDR3 size: 14 residues. For the CDR3, the DNA is TGCGCCAGCAGCTTGCAGACGGCGGGGAATGAGCAGTTCTTC. Translating it yields CASSLQTAGNEQFF.

The rearrangement links TRBV5-8 to TRBJ1-4; no firm D call. The germline gives CDR1 SGHTS, CDR2 YDEGEE. Trimming removed 3 bases from V and 6 bases from J, with 12 bases in between. The CDR3 is 14 residues long. The CDR3 region is CASSSWEDDEKLFF. Written as DNA, the CDR3 is TGTGCCAGCAGCTCCTGGGAAGACGATGAAAAACTGTTTTTT.

The chain uses TRBV10-3 and TRBJ2-7; 15 nucleotides agree with TRBD2. Germline CDR1 is ENHRY and CDR2 is SYGVKD. V lost 4 bases to trimming and J lost 5 bases; unmatched junction nucleotides: 6. This CDR3 spans 16 amino acids. CDR3: CAISGWTSGRAHEQYF. The CDR3 region has the DNA TGTGCCATCAGTGGCTGGACTAGCGGGAGGGCACACGAGCAGTACTTC.

This chain connects TRBV5-1 to TRBJ1-2; 8 nucleotides line up with TRBD1. The germline V gene has CDR1 SGHRS and CDR2 YFSETQ. The CDR3 loop spans 13 amino acids. V lost 0 bases, J lost 6 bases, and 1 base stayed unmatched. CDR3 amino acids: CASSLADRDGYTF. The DNA for the CDR3 is TGCGCCAGCAGCTTGGCGGACAGGGATGGCTACACCTTC.

The V call is TRBV2, the J call TRBJ2-3, with a possible D match to TRBD2 (6 bases). Germline V gene lookup returns CDR1 SNHLY and CDR2 FYNNEI. V lost 6 bases, J lost 1 base, and 17 bases lay in between. The CDR3 spans 16 residues. CDR3 sequence (DNA): TGTGCCAGCAGACACGACCCCGGGGGAGGCACAGATACGCAGTATTTT. Its protein product is CASRHDPGGGTDTQYF.

The rearrangement joins TRBV29-1 to TRBJ1-1; D is perhaps TRBD1 (5 bases). Trimming shortened V by 2 bases and J by 4 bases, and 11 bases separated the two germline ends. The CDR3 runs to 13 residues. The germline CDR1 and CDR2 sequences are SQVTM and ANQGSEA. CDR3 bases: TGCAGCGTTGAATCTCTAGGGACCACTGAAGCTTTCTTT. Translating it yields CSVESLGTTEAFF.

The rearrangement links TRBV9 to TRBJ1-2; maybe TRBD1 (6 bases). The CDR3 runs 14 residues. Trimming took off 4 bases at V and 0 bases at J, with 10 bases between the two ends. Germline-derived CDR1 and CDR2 are SGDLS and YYNGEE. The CDR3 sequence is CASSSRTANYGYTF. CDR3 nucleotides: TGTGCCAGCAGCTCAAGGACAGCTAACTATGGCTACACCTTC.

This clone was observed a single time. This rearrangement joins TRBV5-1 to TRBJ2-1; maybe TRBD1 (5 bases). Germline V gene data show CDR1 as SGHRS and CDR2 as YFSETQ. V gave up 2 bases and J gave up 5 bases, with 17 bases separating them. The CDR3 extends over 16 amino acids. The CDR3 sequence is CASSFNPLTADNEQFF. The CDR3 region has the DNA TGCGCCAGCAGCTTCAACCCCTTGACAGCAGACAATGAGCAGTTCTTC. Based on the CDR3 plus reference TRBV5-1 and TRBJ2-1, the full variable domain is KAGVTQTPRYLIKTRGQQVTLSCSPISGHRSVSWYQQTPGQGLQFLFEYFSETQRNKGNFPGRFSGRQFSNSRSEMNVSTLELGDSALYLCASSFNPLTADNEQFFGPGTRLTVL.

The chain has TRBV5-1 and TRBJ2-7; no clear D gene. With 2 bases removed from V and 7 bases from J, the gap between germline ends came to 10 bases. The CDR3 totals 12 residues. Germline V lookup: CDR1 SGHRS, CDR2 YFSETQ. CDR3 amino acids: CASSFRVGEQYF. As DNA, the CDR3 is TGCGCCAGCAGCTTTAGGGTAGGAGAGCAGTACTTC.

V gene TRBV27 combines with J gene TRBJ1-2; TRBD1 matches at 7 bases. V lost 6 bases, J lost 4 bases, and 11 bases stayed unmatched. The germline V gene encodes CDR1 MNHEY and CDR2 SMNVEV (reference sequence). The CDR3 extends over 15 amino acids. The CDR3 coding sequence is TGTGCCAGCAGCCGGGACAGTCCCATAGGCTATGGCTACACCTTC. It yields the protein CASSRDSPIGYGYTF.

A word on this clone: Because the CDR3's place on the DNA is in doubt, the DNA is left out and the CDR3 is given as listed by TCRdb. The chain links TRBV7-9 to TRBJ1-2; the tabulated D call, TRBD1, remains unverified against the DNA. The CDR3 comprises 13 residues, both ends counted. The germline CDR1 and CDR2 sequences are SEHNR and FQNEAQ (reference sequence). The CDR3 reads CASSLDSSSGYTF.

The genes are TRBV10-3 and TRBJ2-3; D perhaps matches TRBD1 (5 bases). Per germline, CDR1 ENHRY and CDR2 SYGVKD. The CDR3 covers 14 residues. Trimming stripped 7 bases from V and 2 bases from J, with 13 bases between. In nucleotides, the CDR3 is TGTGCCATCACCAAGACAGCATCCACAGATACGCAGTATTTT. Protein: CAITKTASTDTQYF.

This clone appeared a few times. V usage is TRBV6-1 and J usage is TRBJ2-7; D is uncertain. Germline V gene lookup returns CDR1 MNHNS and CDR2 SASEGT. CDR3 length: 12 amino acids. With 3 bases removed from V and 2 bases from J, the gap between germline ends came to 5 bases. In DNA form, the CDR3 reads TGTGCCAGCAGTGACAGGACCTACGAGCAGTACTTC. Translating it yields CASSDRTYEQYF.

At least ten counts were recorded for this clone. CDR3 loop: CASSFGGTDSRQYF. Written as DNA, the CDR3 is TGTGCCAGCAGCTTTGGTGGGACGGACTCAAGACAGTATTTT. The rearrangement uses TRBV11-3 and TRBJ2-3; D may be TRBD1 or TRBD2 (5 bases each). Germline values: CDR1 SGHNT, CDR2 YENEEA. This CDR3 has 14 amino acids. With 3 bases removed from V and 12 bases from J, the gap between germline ends came to 19 bases. The whole variable domain, remainder taken from reference TRBV11-3 and TRBJ2-3, is EAGVVQSPRYKIIEKKQPVAFWCNPISGHNTLYWYLQNLGQGPELLIRYENEEAVDDSQLPKDRFSAERLKGVDSTLKIQPAELGDSAVYLCASSFGGTDSRQYFGPGTRLTVL.

This chain connects TRBV2 to TRBJ2-3, with TRBD1 matching 7 bases. The CDR3 has 14 amino acids. In germline, CDR1 is SNHLY, CDR2 FYNNEI. V shed 6 bases and J 2 bases; nucleotides not matched to a gene: 5. The CDR3 here is CASRPGTVTDTQYF. The CDR3 bases are TGTGCCAGCAGGCCCGGGACAGTCACAGATACGCAGTATTTT.

This rearrangement joins TRBV18 to TRBJ2-7, with TRBD2 as a possible D gene (5 bases). V lost 0 bases to trimming and J lost 3 bases, with 6 bases between them. Germline V gene data show CDR1 as KGHSH and CDR2 as LQKENI. The CDR3 loop spans 13 amino acids. This CDR3 reads CASSPPGVYEQYF. The CDR3 DNA reads TGTGCCAGCTCACCACCGGGAGTCTACGAGCAGTACTTC.

The J gene is TRBJ1-2, the V gene TRBV27; a weak D match, TRBD1 (5 bases). CDR1 is MNHEY, CDR2 SMNVEV, per germline (reference sequence). The CDR3 is made up of 13 amino acids. V was cut by 6 bases and J by 6 bases, with 14 bases left in between. This CDR3 reads CASSRVGENGYTF. In DNA, the CDR3 is TGTGCCAGCAGCCGGGTGGGGGAAAATGGCTACACCTTC.

The chain uses TRBV2 and TRBJ1-2; the D is unclear. The CDR3 length is 13 residues. The V and J ends lost 2 bases and 3 bases respectively, with 7 bases between them. Germline V gene sequence: CDR1 SNHLY, CDR2 FYNNEI. DNA of the CDR3: TGTGCCAGCAGTGAAAGGACGGACTATGGCTACACCTTC. It yields the protein CASSERTDYGYTF.

V usage is TRBV5-1 and J usage is TRBJ2-5; the match to TRBD2 covers 13 bases. There are 16 residues in the CDR3. In germline, CDR1 is SGHRS, CDR2 YFSETQ. Germline trimming cut 4 bases from V and 4 bases from J; bases unmatched to any gene: 7. CDR3 region: CASSLTSGGAGETQYF. The CDR3 DNA reads TGCGCCAGCAGCCTCACTAGCGGGGGGGCCGGAGAGACCCAGTACTTC.

V gene TRBV7-2 combines with J gene TRBJ1-3; D is uncertain. The V and J ends lost 1 base and 3 bases respectively, with 7 bases between them. Per germline, CDR1 SGHTA and CDR2 FQGNSA. This CDR3 is 14 amino acids long. The CDR3 is CASSLVRSGNTIYF. As DNA, the CDR3 is TGTGCCAGCAGCTTAGTCCGAAGTGGAAACACCATATATTTT.

This chain links TRBV12-1 with TRBJ2-6; the table's D call, TRBD1, has no DNA check behind it. TRBV12-1 is shown as a pseudogene. This CDR3 is built from 20 residues. The CDR3 bases are TGTGCCAGCAGTACACATAACCGGGACAGGCGATACTCTGGGGCCAACGTCCTGACTTTC. This codes for CASSTHNRDRRYSGANVLTF.

This rearrangement joins TRBV29-1 to TRBJ2-1; D is ambiguous. Germline V gene lookup returns CDR1 SQVTM and CDR2 ANQGSEA. The CDR3 is made up of 11 amino acids. V lost 5 bases, J lost 4 bases, and 6 bases lay in between. The CDR3 sequence is CSVKAYNEQFF. The CDR3 DNA reads TGCAGCGTTAAGGCTTACAATGAGCAGTTCTTC.

The sample holds a few counts of this clone. The chain is built from TRBV9 and TRBJ1-2; D gene uncertain. This CDR3 has 12 residues. V was clipped by 3 bases and J by 8 bases, with 11 bases between them. From germline, CDR1 is SGDLS and CDR2 YYNGEE. This CDR3 is CASSATGRGYTF. CDR3 bases: TGTGCCAGCAGCGCTACGGGCCGAGGCTACACCTTC. Filled out from reference TRBV9 and TRBJ1-2, the complete variable domain reads DSGVTQTPKHLITATGQRVTLRCSPRSGDLSVYWYQQSLDQGLQFLIQYYNGEERAKGNILERFSAQQFPDLHSELNLSSLELGDSALYFCASSATGRGYTFGSGTRLTVV.

J is TRBJ2-7 and V is TRBV29-1, with TRBD1 as a possible D gene (6 bases). Per the germline V gene, CDR1 is SQVTM and CDR2 is ANQGSEA. V lost 7 bases and J 4 bases, leaving 20 bases between the germline ends. The CDR3 spans 14 residues. CDR3 in amino acids: CSATSRGITYEQYF. CDR3 nucleotide sequence: TGCAGCGCTACCTCTAGGGGGATAACGTACGAGCAGTACTTC.

The chain has TRBV4-1 and TRBJ2-1; 7 bases map to TRBD2. Germline V gene data show CDR1 as MGHRA and CDR2 as YSYEKL. The V gene end was trimmed by 2 bases and the J gene end by 2 bases; junction bases not matched to a gene: 6. The CDR3 has 16 residues. DNA of the CDR3: TGCGCCAGCAGCCAACCAGCGGGGATAACCTACAATGAGCAGTTCTTC. Residues: CASSQPAGITYNEQFF.

The chain has TRBV25-1 and TRBJ1-1; D might be TRBD1 (5 bases). CDR1 and CDR2 (germline): MGHDK, SYGVNS. Trimming stripped 1 base from V and 0 bases from J, with 15 bases between. CDR3 size: 17 residues. CDR3 sequence reads: CASSEFSLQALNTEAFF. The CDR3 DNA follows: TGTGCCAGCAGTGAATTCTCGCTACAGGCCTTGAACACTGAAGCTTTCTTT.

The genes are TRBV5-1 and TRBJ2-7; D remains unclear. Germline V CDR1 and CDR2: SGHRS, YFSETQ. Trimming shortened V by 2 bases and J by 6 bases, and 12 bases separated the two germline ends. The CDR3 loop spans 13 amino acids. CDR3 coding DNA: TGCGCCAGCAGCTTCGGAATCCTCTTCGAGCAGTACTTC. The encoded protein is CASSFGILFEQYF.

This clone turned up a few times. This chain joins TRBV27 and TRBJ1-1; no reliable D call. The CDR3 contains 15 residues. With 1 base removed from V and 2 bases from J, the gap between germline ends came to 11 bases. Per germline, CDR1 MNHEY and CDR2 SMNVEV (reference sequence). This chain's CDR3 is CASSLWGGLNTEAFF. In nucleotides, the CDR3 is TGTGCCAGCAGTTTATGGGGAGGGCTAAACACTGAAGCTTTCTTT.

The chain has TRBV18 and TRBJ2-7, with D unresolved. This CDR3 has 14 residues. V was clipped by 0 bases and J by 2 bases, with 8 bases between them. CDR1 KGHSH and CDR2 LQKENI come from the germline V gene. CDR3 nucleotide sequence: TGTGCCAGCTCACCACCTAACGATCCCTACGAGCAGTACTTC. Its translation: CASSPPNDPYEQYF. The full variable domain, its missing parts supplied by reference TRBV18 and TRBJ2-7, is NAGVMQNPRHLVRRRGQEARLRCSPMKGHSHVYWYRQLPEEGLKFMVYLQKENIIDESGMPKERFSAEFPKEGPSILRIQQVVRGDSAAYFCASSPPNDPYEQYFGPGTRLTVT.

The CDR3, as DNA: TGTGCCAGCAACACACAGGGGGCTATTGTTTACGAGCAGTACTTC. Amino acid sequence: CASNTQGAIVYEQYF. The chain recombines TRBV2 with TRBJ2-7; 9 nucleotides agree with TRBD1. Losses at the gene ends were 7 bases for V and 4 bases for J; bases not matched to a gene: 11. Germline CDR1 and CDR2: SNHLY and FYNNEI. The CDR3 length is 15 residues.